This is a list of T cell receptor beta chains from one sample in a study of T cells in Graves' hyperthyroidism and ophthalmopathy. TCRdb redid the calling of the multiplex PCR reads with MiXCR, one entry per CDR3 protein. Of fewer than 550,000 distinct CDR3 sequences listed, more than 15% were seen once; the top ten hold 13% to 15%. The sample comprised blood. Every receptor here comes from a woman aged 18-30 years with Graves' hyperthyroidism. CDR3s include the opening cysteine and the closing phenylalanine or tryptophan. D genes are given only for firm matches. The size of a clone is reported for some rows only, either as once, few or many, or as a class for expanded clones.

clone_size j_call d_call v_call cdr3_aa cdr3_nt
many TRBJ2-7 NA TRBV15 CATSWAVGPYEQYF TGTGCCACCAGTTGGGCGGTGGGGCCCTACGAGCAGTACTTC
many TRBJ2-7 NA TRBV6-1 CASGLTYSYEQYF TGTGCCAGCGGATTGACATACTCCTACGAGCAGTACTTC
once TRBJ1-1 NA TRBV20-1 CSARGGGGGANTEAFF TGCAGTGCTAGAGGTGGTGGGGGGGGGGCGAACACTGAAGCTTTCTTT
few TRBJ1-1 NA TRBV6-1 CASSLLPDAEAFF TGTGCCAGCAGTCTCCTCCCGGACGCTGAAGCTTTCTTT
few TRBJ2-5 NA TRBV5-4 CASSWDSRDPPYQETQYF TGTGCCAGCAGCTGGGACTCCCGGGACCCACCGTACCAAGAGACCCAGTACTTC
NA TRBJ1-1 TRBD1 TRBV11-3 CASSLVGTGNPRRENTEAFF TGTGCCAGCAGCTTAGTGGGGACAGGTAACCCGCGACGAGAGAACACTGAAGCTTTCTTT
many TRBJ1-1 TRBD1 TRBV12-3/TRBV12-4 CASSLGTGGFSTEAFF TGTGCCAGCAGTTTAGGGACAGGGGGCTTTAGCACTGAAGCTTTCTTT
many TRBJ2-1 TRBD1 TRBV5-1 CASTYKSRGLSPQFF TGCGCCAGCACCTACAAATCCAGGGGGCTGTCTCCGCAGTTCTTC
many TRBJ2-7 NA TRBV6-2/TRBV6-3 CASSPMVELSSYEQYF TGTGCCAGCAGTCCGATGGTGGAGCTTAGCTCCTACGAGCAGTACTTC
many TRBJ1-5 TRBD1 TRBV4-3 CASSQDGQGGQPQHF TGCGCCAGCAGCCAAGATGGACAGGGCGGTCAGCCCCAGCATTTT
many TRBJ1-4 NA TRBV20-1 CSARPAVGGDEKLFF TGCAGTGCTAGACCTGCCGTGGGGGGCGATGAAAAACTGTTTTTT
many TRBJ2-5 NA TRBV7-9 CASSPGTGRKETQYF TGTGCCAGCAGTCCCGGGACTGGTCGGAAAGAGACCCAGTACTTC
many TRBJ2-1 TRBD2 TRBV5-1 CASSLATSGVSYNEQFF TGCGCCAGCAGCTTGGCCACTAGCGGGGTGAGCTACAATGAGCAGTTCTTC
few TRBJ1-2 NA TRBV4-2 CASSQDSWSQWGYTF TGTGCCAGCAGCCAAGATAGCTGGAGTCAATGGGGCTACACCTTC
few TRBJ1-4 TRBD1 TRBV4-1 CASSPEYRQGVTNEKLFF TGCGCCAGCAGCCCCGAATACCGACAGGGGGTGACTAATGAAAAACTGTTTTTT
many TRBJ2-7 NA TRBV2 CATQSTNRYEQYF TGTGCCACCCAGTCCACTAACCGGTACGAGCAGTACTTC
NA TRBJ1-3 NA TRBV29-1 CSVGRTVHF TGCAGCGTGGGAAGGACGGTCCATTTT
NA TRBJ2-2 NA TRBV6-2/TRBV6-3 CASSLGNGGELFF TGTGCCAGCAGTCTGGGAAACGGCGGGGAGCTGTTTTTT
many TRBJ2-7 NA TRBV5-1 CASSLGHGWEQYF TGCGCCAGCAGCTTGGGACATGGTTGGGAGCAGTACTTC
many TRBJ1-1 NA TRBV5-6 CASSFGGIGTEAFF TGTGCCAGCAGTTTCGGGGGGATAGGCACTGAAGCTTTCTTT
many TRBJ2-7 NA TRBV3-1 CASSQESHYYEQYF TGTGCCAGCAGCCAAGAGAGTCACTACTACGAGCAGTACTTC
once TRBJ2-3 TRBD2 TRBV20-1 CSARGVLAGGTDTQYF TGCAGTGCTAGAGGGGTACTAGCGGGAGGGACAGATACGCAGTATTTT
few TRBJ1-6 TRBD1 TRBV28 CASSLPTDRGPDNSPLHF TGTGCCAGCAGTTTACCGACGGACAGGGGTCCGGATAATTCACCCCTCCACTTT
NA TRBJ2-1 NA TRBV19 CASSLGDVNEQFF TGTGCCAGTAGTCTTGGGGATGTGAATGAGCAGTTCTTC
many TRBJ2-1 TRBD2 TRBV9 CASSVGTNYNEQFF TGTGCCAGCAGCGTTGGGACTAATTACAATGAGCAGTTCTTC
NA TRBJ2-7 TRBD1 TRBV5-1 CASSLEWDRNPYEQYF TGCGCCAGCAGCTTGGAATGGGACAGGAACCCCTACGAGCAGTACTTC
many TRBJ1-1 NA TRBV19 CASSRSGWNTEAFF TGTGCCAGTAGCCGATCCGGCTGGAACACTGAAGCTTTCTTT